The TCR beta chain under discussion was sequenced for a study of blood T cell repertoires in COVID-19. Study-level background: Samples came from the United States, Italy and Spain, spanning acute and convalescent COVID-19. In each case, the material was cDNA or gDNA derived from T cells, B-cell-depleted T cells, or PBMCs.

The germline gives CDR1 SGHNT, CDR2 YYREEE (reference sequence). Trimming took 4 bases from V and 4 from J; bases not matched to a gene: 8. The CDR3 is made up of 16 amino acids. Some clones are missing from TCRdb's copy, which holds only in-frame ones; the method was immunoSEQ multiplex PCR. The sample yields about 150,000 clones, more than 80% seen once. The source of this sequence is a man aged 45-65 years with acute or convalescent COVID-19. The chain carries TRBV5-4 and TRBJ2-6, with 7 bases identical to TRBD1. Sequencing was carried out using peripheral blood. The CDR3 region is CASSLLDRAGANVLTF. Written as DNA, the CDR3 is TGTGCCAGCAGCCTCCTTGACAGGGCCGGGGCCAACGTCCTGACTTTC.